Following are 3 T cell receptor beta chains from one sample sequenced in a study of T cell responses to AZD1222 COVID-19 vaccine (dated by TCRdb to the early 2020s). Explained via the paper, the time point label denotes: about 28 days (+/-7) after the second vaccine dose. The method was the immunoSEQ multiplex PCR assay. TCRdb re-hosts the immuneACCESS table, in-frame sequences only. Its copies lack some clones; in the studies checked, an unresolved V gene accounts for under half of them, and the cause for the rest is not known. The sample yields 180,000 or so clones; roughly 91% were counted once. The ten largest clones take up approximately 26% of the sample. The sample consisted of peripheral blood, taken 28 days after the second AZD1222 dose. Every receptor here comes from an adult who received the AZD1222 COVID-19 vaccine.

This chain connects TRBV11-1 to TRBJ1-1, with D possibly matching TRBD1 (6 bases). V lost 2 bases and J 8 bases, leaving 18 bases between the germline ends. Per the germline V gene, CDR1 is SGHAT and CDR2 is FQDESV (reference sequence). CDR3 length: 15 amino acids. The CDR3 spells CASSLRLAGDREAFF. The CDR3 DNA sequence: TGTGCCAGCAGCTTAAGACTCGCGGGAGACAGGGAAGCTTTCTTT.

The V and J genes are TRBV3-1 (or the pseudogene TRBV3-2) and TRBJ1-4; no reliable D call. The V gene's germline CDR1 is LGHDT and CDR2 YNNKEL (reference sequence). The CDR3 is made up of 13 amino acids. Trimming cost V 5 bases and J 0 bases, with 4 bases left between them. The CDR3 DNA sequence: TGTGCCAGCAGCAGGGCAACTAATGAAAAACTGTTTTTT. Translated: CASSRATNEKLFF.

The chain recombines TRBV2 with TRBJ1-4, with D perhaps matching TRBD1 (5 bases). The CDR3 covers 15 residues. CDR1 SNHLY and CDR2 FYNNEI come from the germline V gene. V was trimmed by 6 bases and J by 4 bases, leaving 15 bases between them. CDR3 sequence (DNA): TGTGCCAGCAGCGGCGAGGGGAGAATTAATGAAAAACTGTTTTTT. Protein: CASSGEGRINEKLFF.